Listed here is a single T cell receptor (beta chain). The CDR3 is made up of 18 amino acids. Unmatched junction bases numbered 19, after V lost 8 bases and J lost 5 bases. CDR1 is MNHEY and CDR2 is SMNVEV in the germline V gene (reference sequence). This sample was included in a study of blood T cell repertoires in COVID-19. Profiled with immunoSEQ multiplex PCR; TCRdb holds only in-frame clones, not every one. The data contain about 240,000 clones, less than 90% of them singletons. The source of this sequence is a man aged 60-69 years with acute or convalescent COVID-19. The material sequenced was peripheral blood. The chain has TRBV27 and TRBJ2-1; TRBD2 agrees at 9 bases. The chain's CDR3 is CASLKAEPVAGANNEQFF. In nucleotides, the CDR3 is TGTGCCAGCCTCAAAGCGGAGCCGGTAGCGGGAGCTAACAATGAGCAGTTCTTC.